This entry is about one TCR beta chain. The sample belongs to a study of blood T cell repertoires in COVID-19. Background on the study: From the United States, Italy and Spain came samples of acute and convalescent COVID-19. In each case, the material was cDNA or gDNA derived from T cells, B-cell-depleted T cells, or PBMCs.

In the study's own analysis: Reference gene primers were amplified, and this amplification served to estimate nucleated cell counts. Libraries were prepared by immunoSEQ multiplex PCR; TCRdb keeps only in-frame clonotypes and omits some of them. For V, J and clone size, that table is used; D and trimming come from the DNA. The table shows 55,000 to 80,000 clones, with over 75% occurring only once. This CDR3 spans 14 amino acids. CDR1 SGHKS and CDR2 YYEKEE come from the germline V gene (reference sequence). V was trimmed by 4 bases and J by 3 bases, leaving 14 bases between them. Sequencing input: peripheral blood. The rearrangement links TRBV5-5 to TRBJ2-7, with D tentatively TRBD2 (5 bases). This sequence originates from a man in his fifties with acute or convalescent COVID-19. The DNA of the CDR3 is TGTGCCAGCAGCCGTAATTTAGCGAACTACGAGCAGTACTTC. Translating it yields CASSRNLANYEQYF.